Many counts were recorded for the clone carrying this TCR beta chain. Its specificity is unknown. Libraries of TCR beta came from quantitative 5'-RACE with molecular barcodes. TCRdb re-called the 5' RACE reads through MiXCR, storing one row per CDR3 protein. The top ten hold 3.5% of the sample, which has approximately 300,000 distinct CDR3 sequences, less than 25% seen once. The data originate from a study of CD8 T cells in ankylosing spondylitis. Overall study results and limits: From matched ankylosing spondylitis synovial fluid, disease-linked clones were reportedly recovered at significantly enriched levels. A motif in TCR beta, a set of about 8 highly homologous variants, appeared characteristic of ankylosing spondylitis blood.

What was sequenced was blood, either unsorted or a sorted T cell fraction (not recorded which). This receptor was identified in a female donor with ankylosing spondylitis or in good health (not recorded which).

The CDR3 here is CSAAATGTVYGYTF. DNA for the CDR3: TGCAGTGCCGCAGCCACAGGGACCGTCTATGGCTACACCTTC. This rearrangement joins TRBV20-1 to TRBJ1-2; a possible D gene is TRBD1 (6 bases). V was clipped by 6 bases and J by 4 bases, with 18 bases between them. The CDR3 is 14 amino acids. The V gene's germline CDR1 is DFQATT and CDR2 SNEGSKA (reference sequence).